What follows are 17 T cell receptor beta chains derived from one specimen sequenced in a study of stem cell transplantation in POMP-related autoinflammatory disease. TCRdb's copy holds only in-frame clones and misses some; the assay was immunoSEQ multiplex PCR. The sample holds some 31,000 clones, 85% to 90% seen once. Sequences were derived from CD4+ T cells from PBMCs, sampled before stem cell transplantation. These receptors were collected from a human donor with POMP-related autoinflammation and immune dysregulation (PRAID).

The chain uses TRBV5-1 and TRBJ2-1, with 8 bases identical to TRBD1. The germline CDR1 and CDR2 sequences are SGHRS and YFSETQ. J was trimmed by 8 bases and V by 4 bases; bases with no gene match: 11. This CDR3 has 15 residues. The CDR3 coding sequence is TGCGCCAGCAGCGGGACAGGAGTCAGTACTGATGAGCAGTTCTTC. It encodes CASSGTGVSTDEQFF.

The chain links TRBV15 to TRBJ1-6; 7 positions agree with TRBD1. V lost 0 bases to trimming and J lost 3 bases; unmatched junction nucleotides: 11. CDR1 LNHNV and CDR2 YYDKDF come from the germline V gene (reference sequence). This CDR3 is 19 amino acids long. The CDR3 loop reads CATSRDVKGGGVYNSPLHF. CDR3 sequence (DNA): TGTGCCACCAGCAGAGATGTAAAAGGGGGCGGCGTCTATAATTCACCCCTCCACTTT.

The rearrangement joins TRBV11-3 to TRBJ2-4; TRBD2 is a possible D gene (5 bases). V lost 0 bases and J 5 bases, leaving 8 bases between the germline ends. Germline CDR1 is SGHNT and CDR2 is YENEEA. The CDR3 extends over 14 amino acids. In DNA form, the CDR3 reads TGTGCCAGCAGCTTAGATCACGGGGAAAACATTCAGTACTTC. Amino acid sequence: CASSLDHGENIQYF.

The J gene is TRBJ1-1, the V gene TRBV30; 9 bases match TRBD1. The CDR3 spans 15 residues. The V gene's germline CDR1 is GTSNPN and CDR2 SVGIG (reference sequence). Trimming removed 4 bases from V and 1 base from J; junction bases left unmatched: 7. CDR3 region: CAWTNRQGGNTEAFF. The DNA of the CDR3 is TGTGCCTGGACAAACCGACAGGGGGGGAACACTGAAGCTTTCTTT.

J is TRBJ2-1 and V is TRBV5-4, with D uncertain. The CDR3 contains 14 residues. Trimming shortened V by 0 bases and J by 6 bases, and 10 bases separated the two germline ends. In germline, CDR1 is SGHNT, CDR2 YYREEE (reference sequence). The CDR3 spells CASSLEATVNEQFF. The CDR3 region has the DNA TGTGCCAGCAGCTTGGAAGCCACTGTCAATGAGCAGTTCTTC.

The chain combines TRBV19 with TRBJ1-5; D gene uncertain. The CDR3 sequence is 16 residues long. The V and J ends lost 7 bases and 2 bases respectively, with 18 bases between them. Germline V gives CDR1 LNHDA, CDR2 SQIVND (reference sequence). CDR3 DNA sequence: TGTGCCAGTAATCCCATCCCCCTCTCCGGCAATCAGCCCCAGCATTTT. Translation: CASNPIPLSGNQPQHF.

V usage is TRBV25-1 and J usage is TRBJ1-1; D call uncertain. CDR3 length: 11 amino acids. From germline, CDR1 is MGHDK and CDR2 SYGVNS. Trimming removed 5 bases at V and 6 bases at J, with 7 bases between. The CDR3 sequence: CASSPGSEAFF. The CDR3 bases are TGTGCCAGCAGTCCGGGCTCTGAAGCTTTCTTT.

The CDR3 nucleotides are TGTGCCAGCAGTTCGACAGGGCTAGCGGGAGGGAGGTCCTACAATGAGCAGTTCTTC. It translates to CASSSTGLAGGRSYNEQFF. This chain links TRBV27 with TRBJ2-1; 12 bases are a match to TRBD2. The ends lost 4 bases at V and 1 base at J; junction bases unmatched: 11. CDR3 length: 19 amino acids. CDR1 and CDR2 (germline): MNHEY, SMNVEV (reference sequence).

The V call is TRBV2, the J call TRBJ1-3, with a weak D call TRBD1 (5 bases). Trimming cost V 6 bases and J 8 bases, with 14 bases left between them. In germline, CDR1 is SNHLY, CDR2 FYNNEI. This CDR3 region has 13 residues. The CDR3, as DNA: TGTGCCAGCAGGCAGGGCCTAGAAGACACCATATATTTT. This gives the protein CASRQGLEDTIYF.

The chain carries TRBV4-2 and TRBJ1-4; TRBD1 is a possible D gene (5 bases). Trimming shortened V by 4 bases and J by 2 bases, and 17 bases separated the two germline ends. The CDR3 totals 17 residues. The germline gives CDR1 LGHNA, CDR2 YNFKEQ. The DNA for the CDR3 is TGTGCCAGCAGCCCCCGCTCCCACCGGGGCACTAATGAAAAACTGTTTTTT. The encoded protein is CASSPRSHRGTNEKLFF.

This clone was counted between two and nine times. The chain recombines TRBV2 with TRBJ1-6; possibly TRBD1 for D (5 bases). The CDR3 totals 14 residues. V shed 2 bases and J shed 9 bases, with 11 bases lying between them. Germline lookup yields CDR1 SNHLY and CDR2 FYNNEI. The CDR3 sequence is CASSEQGFTSPLHF. DNA for the CDR3: TGTGCCAGCAGTGAACAGGGTTTCACTTCACCCCTCCACTTT.

This sequence joins TRBV7-9 and TRBJ1-5; 7 bases are a match to TRBD1. CDR1 and CDR2 from the germline V gene are SEHNR and FQNEAQ (reference sequence). J lost 4 bases, V lost 5 bases, and 8 bases had no gene match. The length of the CDR3 is 15 residues. CDR3 loop: CASSRTGELNQPQHF. CDR3 nucleotides: TGTGCCAGCAGCAGAACAGGGGAATTAAATCAGCCCCAGCATTTT.

The gene calls are TRBV11-2 and TRBJ1-1; 7 bases are shared with TRBD1. Germline CDR1 reads SGHAT; CDR2 reads FQNNGV. The CDR3 runs 13 residues. The V segment lost 5 bases and the J segment 6 bases; nucleotides outside the gene matches: 6. As DNA, the CDR3 is TGTGCCAGCAGCCTTGACAGGGAGGCTGAAGCTTTCTTT. Translated: CASSLDREAEAFF.

This clone was recorded once. The CDR3 sequence is CASSRLDRGPSNTEAFF. For the CDR3, the DNA is TGTGCCAGCAGCCGCCTCGACAGGGGTCCCTCGAACACTGAAGCTTTCTTT. The J gene is TRBJ1-1, the V gene TRBV4-2; 8 bases line up with TRBD1. This CDR3 spans 17 amino acids. CDR1 LGHNA and CDR2 YNFKEQ come from the germline V gene. The V gene end was trimmed by 4 bases and the J gene end by 1 base; junction bases not matched to a gene: 11.

This clone occurred once. The chain has TRBV18 and TRBJ1-2; D may be TRBD1 (5 bases). The germline V gene has CDR1 KGHSH and CDR2 LQKENI. V lost 3 bases, J lost 6 bases, and 11 bases lay in between. The CDR3 spans 13 residues. The CDR3 reads CASSPITGDGYTF. As DNA, the CDR3 is TGTGCCAGCTCACCCATTACAGGAGATGGCTACACCTTC.

This chain's CDR3 is CASSLDPNTEAFF. Written as DNA, the CDR3 is TGTGCCAGCAGCTTGGATCCGAACACTGAAGCTTTCTTT. The chain uses TRBV5-4 and TRBJ1-1; unclear D gene. This CDR3 spans 13 amino acids. Trimming cost V 0 bases and J 1 base, with 4 bases left between them. Looked up from germline, CDR1 is SGHNT and CDR2 is YYREEE (reference sequence).

The chain couples TRBV18 to TRBJ1-2; tentative D call: TRBD1 (6 bases). V dropped 5 bases and J dropped 5 bases, with 18 bases sitting between them. This CDR3 region has 15 residues. The germline gives CDR1 KGHSH, CDR2 LQKENI. This CDR3 reads CASSTSQGPGYGYTF. As DNA, the CDR3 is TGTGCCAGCTCAACGTCACAGGGTCCTGGTTATGGCTACACCTTC.